A selection of T cell receptor beta chains follows, all from one sample in a study of molecular identifiers for immune sequencing clone quantification. TCRdb analysed the PCR reads with MiXCR anew, one entry per CDR3 protein. Altogether under 600,000 distinct CDR3 sequences are present, over 20% being singletons, with the ten largest covering around 0.84%. Specimen: naive CD8+ T cells from blood, with Jurkat cell RNA spiked in. The source is a human donor in good health. Some libraries in this study had Jurkat cell RNA spiked in. The CDR3 runs from the conserved cysteine through the conserved F or W. D genes are given only for firm matches. Size is omitted from some rows. Given values are once, few, many or a class for expanded clones.

d_gene: -
abundance: few
j_gene: TRBJ2-3
v_gene: TRBV20-1
CDR3nt: TGCAGTGCAAGAGGGGAGAACACAGATACGCAGTATTTT
CDR3aa: CSARGENTDTQYF

d_gene: TRBD1
abundance: many
j_gene: TRBJ2-2
v_gene: TRBV29-1
CDR3nt: TGCAGCGTTGAAGATCGGACAGGGATGAACACCGGGGAGCTGTTTTTT
CDR3aa: CSVEDRTGMNTGELFF

d_gene: TRBD1
abundance: many
j_gene: TRBJ2-5
v_gene: TRBV28
CDR3nt: TGTGCCAGCAGTTTCCCCCAGGGGGTCCAGTACTTC
CDR3aa: CASSFPQGVQYF

d_gene: -
abundance: -
j_gene: TRBJ2-2
v_gene: TRBV25-1
CDR3nt: TGTGCCAGCAGTGACGGGCCGATGAGCACCGGGGAGCTGTTTTTT
CDR3aa: CASSDGPMSTGELFF

d_gene: TRBD1
abundance: few
j_gene: TRBJ2-3
v_gene: TRBV7-9
CDR3nt: TGTGCCAGCAGCTACCCCATGACAGGGACAGATACGCAGTATTTT
CDR3aa: CASSYPMTGTDTQYF

d_gene: -
abundance: -
j_gene: TRBJ2-5
v_gene: TRBV10-3
CDR3nt: TGTGCCATCAGTGAGTCAGGTAGCGGACAAGAGACCCAGTACTTC
CDR3aa: CAISESGSGQETQYF

d_gene: -
abundance: many
j_gene: TRBJ1-1
v_gene: TRBV7-9
CDR3nt: TGTGCCAGTCACAGGGATGGCACTGAAGCTTTCTTT
CDR3aa: CASHRDGTEAFF

d_gene: -
abundance: -
j_gene: TRBJ1-3
v_gene: TRBV7-9
CDR3nt: TGTGCCAGCAGCCTGGACACCTTCTCTAGAAACACCATATATTTT
CDR3aa: CASSLDTFSRNTIYF

d_gene: -
abundance: -
j_gene: TRBJ2-7
v_gene: TRBV7-9
CDR3nt: TGTGCCAGCAGCTTGGTTGGGTTCGAGCAGTACTTC
CDR3aa: CASSLVGFEQYF

d_gene: -
abundance: many
j_gene: TRBJ2-7
v_gene: TRBV20-1
CDR3nt: TGCAGTGCTCTGAAGACAGAGCAGTACTTC
CDR3aa: CSALKTEQYF

d_gene: TRBD1
abundance: many
j_gene: TRBJ2-5
v_gene: TRBV5-4
CDR3nt: TGTGCCAGCAGCTTGGCCTGGGACAGGGCCCAAGAGACCCAGTACTTC
CDR3aa: CASSLAWDRAQETQYF

d_gene: TRBD2
abundance: few
j_gene: TRBJ2-5
v_gene: TRBV28
CDR3nt: TGTGCCAGCAGTTTAAGAGGACTAGCGGAGACCCAGTACTTC
CDR3aa: CASSLRGLAETQYF

d_gene: TRBD2
abundance: -
j_gene: TRBJ2-7
v_gene: TRBV27
CDR3nt: TGTGCCAGCAGACATAGCGGGGGGGCTTACGAGCAGTACTTC
CDR3aa: CASRHSGGAYEQYF

d_gene: -
abundance: -
j_gene: TRBJ2-3
v_gene: TRBV5-8
CDR3nt: TGTGCCAGCAGCTTGGCCGAAGGGGGGCTCACAGATACGCAGTATTTT
CDR3aa: CASSLAEGGLTDTQYF

d_gene: -
abundance: -
j_gene: TRBJ2-1
v_gene: TRBV24-1
CDR3nt: TGTGCCACCAGTGAGGCAGGATCCCTTTACAATGAGCAGTTCTTC
CDR3aa: CATSEAGSLYNEQFF

d_gene: -
abundance: many
j_gene: TRBJ2-6
v_gene: TRBV4-3
CDR3nt: TGCGCCAGCAGCCAAGATTGGCGAGGGTACTCTGGGGCCAACGTCCTGACTTTC
CDR3aa: CASSQDWRGYSGANVLTF

d_gene: -
abundance: many
j_gene: TRBJ2-7
v_gene: TRBV2
CDR3nt: TGTGCCAGCAGTGATGCGGGCTACGAGCAGTACTTC
CDR3aa: CASSDAGYEQYF

d_gene: TRBD1
abundance: -
j_gene: TRBJ1-1
v_gene: TRBV5-6
CDR3nt: TGTGCCAGCAGGCCTACAGGGGGCACTGAAGCTTTCTTT
CDR3aa: CASRPTGGTEAFF

d_gene: -
abundance: -
j_gene: TRBJ2-7
v_gene: TRBV4-2
CDR3nt: TGTGCCAGCAGCCCTAGCGATATCGGGGACTACGAGCAGTACTTC
CDR3aa: CASSPSDIGDYEQYF

d_gene: TRBD2
abundance: -
j_gene: TRBJ2-2
v_gene: TRBV7-8
CDR3nt: TGTGCCAGCAGCTCCGGACTAGCGGGAGTTGTCGGGGAGCTGTTTTTT
CDR3aa: CASSSGLAGVVGELFF

d_gene: -
abundance: many
j_gene: TRBJ2-6
v_gene: TRBV19
CDR3nt: TGTGCCAGTAGTATAAGTCGGACTGAGACTTGGGCCAACGTCCTGACTTTC
CDR3aa: CASSISRTETWANVLTF

d_gene: -
abundance: -
j_gene: TRBJ1-2
v_gene: TRBV12-5
CDR3nt: TGTGCTAGTGGTTTGGTAGCCGGGGGCTATGGCTACACCTTC
CDR3aa: CASGLVAGGYGYTF

d_gene: -
abundance: few
j_gene: TRBJ1-4
v_gene: TRBV27
CDR3nt: TGTGCCAGCAGCTCCTCCGGACCCCGAGGGGTTGAAAAACTGTTTTTT
CDR3aa: CASSSSGPRGVEKLFF

d_gene: TRBD1
abundance: many
j_gene: TRBJ2-7
v_gene: TRBV2
CDR3nt: TGTGCCAGCAGTAACAGGGGAGAGTACTTC
CDR3aa: CASSNRGEYF

d_gene: TRBD2
abundance: many
j_gene: TRBJ2-7
v_gene: TRBV7-2
CDR3nt: TGTGCCAGCAGCTGGACTAGCGGGAGGGTCTACGAGCAGTACTTC
CDR3aa: CASSWTSGRVYEQYF

d_gene: -
abundance: few
j_gene: TRBJ2-7
v_gene: TRBV7-6
CDR3nt: TGTGCCAGCAGCTTAGGGGGTCGGACAGCTCGACCCTACGAGCAGTACTTC
CDR3aa: CASSLGGRTARPYEQYF

d_gene: TRBD1
abundance: many
j_gene: TRBJ1-5
v_gene: TRBV30
CDR3nt: TGTGCCTGGAGTGGGGGACAGGGGCATCAGCCCCAGCATTTT
CDR3aa: CAWSGGQGHQPQHF

d_gene: TRBD2
abundance: -
j_gene: TRBJ2-1
v_gene: TRBV29-1
CDR3nt: TGCAGCGTTGTAGCGGGAGATGGCTACAATGAGCGGTTCTTC
CDR3aa: CSVVAGDGYNERFF

d_gene: -
abundance: few
j_gene: TRBJ2-5
v_gene: TRBV6-2/TRBV6-3
CDR3nt: TGTGCCAGCAGTTACCGCCTACAGGGACAAGAGACCCAGTACTTC
CDR3aa: CASSYRLQGQETQYF

d_gene: -
abundance: -
j_gene: TRBJ2-7
v_gene: TRBV6-5
CDR3nt: TGTGCCAGCGCTTGGGGGACCTCCTACGAGCAGTACTTC
CDR3aa: CASAWGTSYEQYF

d_gene: TRBD1
abundance: many
j_gene: TRBJ1-5
v_gene: TRBV6-2/TRBV6-3
CDR3nt: TGTGCCAGCACGAGAGGGGGCGACTATCAGCCCCAGCATTTT
CDR3aa: CASTRGGDYQPQHF

d_gene: TRBD2
abundance: -
j_gene: TRBJ2-1
v_gene: TRBV2
CDR3nt: TGTGCCAGCAGCAGTGGGACTAGCGAGTACTACAATGAGCAGTCCTTC
CDR3aa: CASSSGTSEYYNEQSF

d_gene: -
abundance: few
j_gene: TRBJ2-3
v_gene: TRBV2
CDR3nt: TGTGCCAGCAGGCCTGCGGACAGAAAAGGACTTGATACGCAGTATTTT
CDR3aa: CASRPADRKGLDTQYF

d_gene: TRBD1
abundance: many
j_gene: TRBJ2-7
v_gene: TRBV7-9
CDR3nt: TGTGCCAGCAGCCCTCCCGGGACAGGGGGCCTCGAGCAGTACTTC
CDR3aa: CASSPPGTGGLEQYF

d_gene: TRBD2
abundance: many
j_gene: TRBJ2-7
v_gene: TRBV30
CDR3nt: TGTGCCTGGAGTGGGACTAGCGGGAGTTTCTACGAGCAGTACTTC
CDR3aa: CAWSGTSGSFYEQYF

d_gene: -
abundance: -
j_gene: TRBJ2-1
v_gene: TRBV7-2
CDR3nt: TGTGCCAGCAGCTTAGCGGATAGTCGGTACAATGAGCAGTTCTTC
CDR3aa: CASSLADSRYNEQFF

d_gene: TRBD2
abundance: few
j_gene: TRBJ2-3
v_gene: TRBV11-1
CDR3nt: TGTGCCAGCAGCACTAGCGGGAGTTTCGCAGATACGCAGTATTTT
CDR3aa: CASSTSGSFADTQYF

d_gene: -
abundance: -
j_gene: TRBJ2-5
v_gene: TRBV27
CDR3nt: TGTGCCAGCAGTTTGGGGACTGTCGGTCACACCGGACAAGAGACCCAGTACTTC
CDR3aa: CASSLGTVGHTGQETQYF

d_gene: -
abundance: few
j_gene: TRBJ2-1
v_gene: TRBV5-8
CDR3nt: TGTGCCAGCAGCTTGGCTCAGGGGAGCTACAATGAGCAGTTCTTC
CDR3aa: CASSLAQGSYNEQFF

d_gene: TRBD2
abundance: -
j_gene: TRBJ2-7
v_gene: TRBV9
CDR3nt: TGTGCCAGCAGCGTAGGGAGTAGCGGGAGTCTCGACGAGCAGTACTTC
CDR3aa: CASSVGSSGSLDEQYF

d_gene: -
abundance: few
j_gene: TRBJ2-1
v_gene: TRBV5-1
CDR3nt: TGCGCCAGCAGCTTGATCGGATTTGTTTACAATGAGCAGTTCTTC
CDR3aa: CASSLIGFVYNEQFF

d_gene: TRBD1
abundance: few
j_gene: TRBJ1-6
v_gene: TRBV4-1
CDR3nt: TGCGCCAGCAGCCAAGATGGGGTCGGACAGGGGGGGGATTCACCCCTCCACTTT
CDR3aa: CASSQDGVGQGGDSPLHF

d_gene: -
abundance: -
j_gene: TRBJ2-3
v_gene: TRBV20-1
CDR3nt: TGCAGTGCTAGCCGGACTTGGGGTACAAGCACAGATACGCAGTATTTT
CDR3aa: CSASRTWGTSTDTQYF

d_gene: -
abundance: few
j_gene: TRBJ2-3
v_gene: TRBV24-1
CDR3nt: TGTGCCACCAGTGATTTTGGGGGGATCGATACGCAGTATTTT
CDR3aa: CATSDFGGIDTQYF

d_gene: -
abundance: few
j_gene: TRBJ1-1
v_gene: TRBV4-1
CDR3nt: TGCGCCAGCAGCCAAGAAGGTAGGGTTGAAGCTTTCTTT
CDR3aa: CASSQEGRVEAFF

d_gene: -
abundance: many
j_gene: TRBJ2-6
v_gene: TRBV12-5
CDR3nt: TGTGCTAGTGGTTTTATTCTGAGGGGGGCCTCTGCTGGGGCCAACGTCCTGACTTTC
CDR3aa: CASGFILRGASAGANVLTF

d_gene: -
abundance: -
j_gene: TRBJ1-6
v_gene: TRBV7-2
CDR3nt: TGTGCCAGCAGCCCCACCCCCCCCGGACGGATTCATAATTCACCCCTCCACTTT
CDR3aa: CASSPTPPGRIHNSPLHF

d_gene: -
abundance: many
j_gene: TRBJ1-1
v_gene: TRBV4-3
CDR3nt: TGCGCCAGCAGCCAAGACGTGACAGCGAACACTGAAGCTTTCTTT
CDR3aa: CASSQDVTANTEAFF

d_gene: -
abundance: -
j_gene: TRBJ1-2
v_gene: TRBV4-3
CDR3nt: TGCGCCAGCAGCCAAGGGTCCCGACATCAGATTAACTATGGCTACACCTTC
CDR3aa: CASSQGSRHQINYGYTF

d_gene: -
abundance: many
j_gene: TRBJ1-3
v_gene: TRBV29-1
CDR3nt: TGCAGCGTCGACTCTGGAAACACCATATATTTT
CDR3aa: CSVDSGNTIYF

d_gene: TRBD2
abundance: few
j_gene: TRBJ2-7
v_gene: TRBV12-3/TRBV12-4
CDR3nt: TGTGCCAGCAGTTTCGGTCTAGCGGGAGTATACGAGCAGTACTTC
CDR3aa: CASSFGLAGVYEQYF

d_gene: -
abundance: -
j_gene: TRBJ2-3
v_gene: TRBV30
CDR3nt: TGTGCCGGATGGCCAGATACGCAGTATTTT
CDR3aa: CAGWPDTQYF

d_gene: -
abundance: -
j_gene: TRBJ2-1
v_gene: TRBV7-2
CDR3nt: TGTGCCAGCAGCTTTTACGGGACCTCCTACAATGAGCAGTTCTTC
CDR3aa: CASSFYGTSYNEQFF

d_gene: -
abundance: many
j_gene: TRBJ1-3
v_gene: TRBV9
CDR3nt: TGTGCCAGTTCCCAAGGAACAAGCTCTGGAAACACCATATATTTT
CDR3aa: CASSQGTSSGNTIYF

d_gene: -
abundance: few
j_gene: TRBJ1-5
v_gene: TRBV12-3/TRBV12-4
CDR3nt: TGTGCCAGCAGTTTAGGGGGGGGACTCAGAAATCCCCATCAGCCCCAGCATTTT
CDR3aa: CASSLGGGLRNPHQPQHF